The present entry profiles one T cell receptor (beta chain) with its context. This sample was included in a study of cytomegalovirus exposure and HLA in healthy donors. Germline assignment: CDR1 ENHRY and CDR2 SYGVKD. Deletions cut 4 bases from V and 2 bases from J, with 11 bases between. This CDR3 is built from 14 residues. A multiplex PCR was run with 60 Vbeta primers and 13 Jbeta primers. TCRdb's copy holds only in-frame clones and misses some; the assay was immunoSEQ multiplex PCR. The table gives tens of thousands of clones; the top ten clones make up around 7.4% of it. The rearrangement links TRBV10-3 to TRBJ1-1; D is perhaps TRBD1 (6 bases). The sequenced material came from PBMCs. This clonotype was obtained from a male donor in good health and CMV-seronegative. The CDR3 region has the DNA TGTGCCATCAGTGGGACAGCGACAAACACTGAAGCTTTCTTT. Amino acid sequence: CAISGTATNTEAFF.